The 26 T cell receptor beta chains below were found in one sample sequenced in a study of blood T cell repertoires in COVID-19. This table comes from immunoSEQ multiplex PCR, and its TCRdb copy is limited to in-frame clones, with some not included. The table has more than 300,000 clones, roughly 88% seen once. The sample comprised peripheral blood. The receptors derive from a woman in her 30s with COVID-19, enrolled during active disease.

The chain combines TRBV15 with TRBJ1-3; 8 bases line up with TRBD1. V gave up 2 bases and J gave up 3 bases; unmatched junction bases: 9. CDR3 length equals 17 residues. Germline CDR1 and CDR2: LNHNV and YYDKDF (reference sequence). The CDR3: CATSRNFRQGHGNTIYF. The CDR3 nucleotides read TGTGCCACCAGCAGAAACTTTAGACAGGGGCATGGAAACACCATATATTTT.

This clone was seen a few times. This chain uses TRBV7-8 with TRBJ1-6; D gene uncertain. Germline values: CDR1 SGHVS, CDR2 FQNEAQ. The CDR3 is 16 residues long. V lost 1 base and J lost 10, with 17 bases in between. The CDR3 nucleotides read TGTGCCAGCAGCTTAGGTGTCGGCGTCCGAGGGTCACCCCTCCACTTT. Residues: CASSLGVGVRGSPLHF.

The chain employs TRBV25-1 and TRBJ1-1; D unresolved. Germline CDR1 MGHDK, CDR2 SYGVNS. V dropped 2 bases and J dropped 7 bases, with 8 bases sitting between them. The CDR3 length is 12 residues. The CDR3 loop reads CASSETAHEAFF. The CDR3 coding sequence is TGTGCCAGCAGTGAAACAGCCCATGAAGCTTTCTTT. Supplemented by reference TRBV25-1 and TRBJ1-1, the full variable domain reads EADIYQTPRYLVIGTGKKITLECSQTMGHDKMYWYQQDPGMELHLIHYSYGVNSTEKGDLSSESTVSRIRTEHFPLTLESARPSHTSQYLCASSETAHEAFFGQGTRLTVV.

The J gene is TRBJ1-2, the V gene TRBV9; perhaps TRBD1 as D (5 bases). V dropped 1 base and J dropped 6 bases, with 16 bases sitting between them. There are 15 residues in the CDR3. Per the germline V gene, CDR1 is SGDLS and CDR2 is YYNGEE. CDR3 amino acids: CASSVSRWRGNGYTF. The CDR3 DNA reads TGTGCCAGCAGCGTATCCCGATGGAGGGGTAATGGCTACACCTTC.

This clone was found once. This rearrangement joins TRBV7-2 to TRBJ1-2, with no clear D. CDR3 length equals 15 residues. V gave up 4 bases and J gave up 4 bases, with 16 bases separating them. Per germline, CDR1 SGHTA and CDR2 FQGNSA. CDR3 loop: CASSSMTGGTYGYTF. In nucleotides, the CDR3 is TGTGCCAGCAGCTCCATGACCGGCGGAACCTATGGCTACACCTTC.

This sequence joins TRBV28 and TRBJ1-1; D possibly corresponds to TRBD1 (6 bases). The CDR3 spans 16 residues. The V and J ends lost 6 bases and 1 base respectively, with 18 bases between them. In germline, CDR1 is MDHEN, CDR2 SYDVKM. The CDR3 reads CASSLVPGGANTEAFF. The CDR3 DNA follows: TGTGCCAGCAGCCTTGTTCCGGGGGGCGCGAACACTGAAGCTTTCTTT.

The genes are TRBV5-1 and TRBJ2-3; D uncertain. V shed 0 bases and J shed 0 bases, with 8 bases lying between them. The CDR3 extends over 15 amino acids. The germline V gene encodes CDR1 SGHRS and CDR2 YFSETQ. The CDR3 loop is CASSLEAASTDTQYF. The CDR3, as DNA: TGCGCCAGCAGCTTGGAAGCCGCTAGCACAGATACGCAGTATTTT.

This clone appeared a single time. This rearrangement joins TRBV13 to TRBJ2-3; 9 nucleotides match TRBD2. Germline values: CDR1 PRHDT, CDR2 FYEKMQ (reference sequence). The V gene end was trimmed by 5 bases and the J gene end by 1 base; junction bases not matched to a gene: 7. The CDR3 is 16 residues long. The CDR3: CASSPGTSSGTDTQYF. As DNA, the CDR3 is TGTGCCAGCAGCCCCGGGACTAGCTCAGGCACAGATACGCAGTATTTT.

This clone was counted a few times. The genes are TRBV5-4 and TRBJ2-3, with 7 bases lining up with TRBD1. J gave up 4 bases and V 2 bases, and 4 bases lay outside the gene matches. Germline assignment: CDR1 SGHNT and CDR2 YYREEE (reference sequence). The CDR3 contains 14 residues. For the CDR3, the DNA is TGTGCCAGCAGCTTAACAGGGGTTGCAGATACGCAGTATTTT. Translated, it gives CASSLTGVADTQYF.

This clone has more than one count but fewer than ten. Within the sample, other DNA sequences also encode this same CDR3. This rearrangement joins TRBV4-2 to TRBJ1-4; no clear D. The CDR3 is made up of 12 amino acids. Per germline, CDR1 LGHNA and CDR2 YNFKEQ. V dropped 0 bases and J dropped 8 bases, with 4 bases sitting between them. The chain's CDR3 is CASSQDREKLFF. CDR3 nucleotide sequence: TGTGCCAGCAGCCAAGACAGGGAAAAACTGTTTTTT.

This clone was observed a single time. This chain uses TRBV9 with TRBJ1-2, with TRBD1 matching 8 bases. Germline CDR1 reads SGDLS; CDR2 reads YYNGEE. V lost 3 bases, J lost 0 bases, and 1 base stayed unmatched. The CDR3 runs 14 residues. The CDR3 region has the DNA TGTGCCAGCAGCGGGGACAGGACTAACTATGGCTACACCTTC. The encoded protein is CASSGDRTNYGYTF.

This clone has just one count. The V and J genes are TRBV9 and TRBJ1-2; 7 bases agree with TRBD1. This CDR3 is 14 amino acids long. V shed 5 bases, J shed 2 bases, and the junction held 6 bases outside the gene matches. CDR1 SGDLS and CDR2 YYNGEE come from the germline V gene. The CDR3 sequence is CASSPSQGNYGYTF. The CDR3 DNA reads TGTGCCAGCAGTCCTTCACAGGGGAACTATGGCTACACCTTC.

CDR3 DNA: TGTGCCAGCAGCGTCCGGGGGGACATCTCTGGAAACACCATATATTTT. This gives the protein CASSVRGDISGNTIYF. This chain joins TRBV9 and TRBJ1-3; possible D gene TRBD1, 6 bases. Deletions cut 2 bases from V and 0 bases from J, with 12 bases between. CDR1 is SGDLS, CDR2 YYNGEE, per germline. This CDR3 region has 16 residues.

The genes are TRBV11-2 and TRBJ1-1, with D tentatively TRBD1 (5 bases). V was trimmed by 5 bases and J by 6 bases, leaving 16 bases between them. This CDR3 is 14 amino acids long. Germline loops: CDR1 SGHAT, CDR2 FQNNGV. The CDR3 is CASSLPRQGPEAFF. Here the CDR3 DNA reads TGTGCCAGCAGCCTGCCCCGGCAGGGCCCTGAAGCTTTCTTT.

The table lists this clone with a count of one. The chain links TRBV6-1 to TRBJ1-5; no clear D. Germline V gene data show CDR1 as MNHNS and CDR2 as SASEGT. CDR3 length: 15 amino acids. The V gene lost 1 base and the J gene lost 1 base, with 8 bases spanning the gap. The CDR3 DNA reads TGTGCCAGCAGTGAAGGGGCGTTGAGCAATCAGCCCCAGCATTTT. Its translation is CASSEGALSNQPQHF.

This clone was seen a few times. The sample has other DNA sequences that encode this CDR3 too. The rearrangement links TRBV28 to TRBJ1-2, with TRBD1 matching 12 bases. With V trimmed by 4 bases and J by 5 bases, 5 bases remained unmatched. CDR1 and CDR2 from the germline V gene are MDHEN and SYDVKM. The CDR3 is 15 residues long. The CDR3 region is CASSSRDRGLYGYTF. Written as DNA, the CDR3 is TGTGCCAGCAGTTCCCGGGACAGGGGGCTTTATGGCTACACCTTC.

This chain links TRBV27 with TRBJ1-2; TRBD1 aligns across 10 bases. Germline assignment: CDR1 MNHEY and CDR2 SMNVEV (reference sequence). Losses at the gene ends were 3 bases for V and 7 bases for J; bases not matched to a gene: 14. The CDR3 contains 17 residues. Written as DNA, the CDR3 is TGTGCCAGCAGTTTCTTGGGACAGGGGTTCCTTTTTGGTGGCTACACCTTC. Its translation: CASSFLGQGFLFGGYTF.

The chain combines TRBV2 with TRBJ2-3, with 10 bases fitting TRBD2. V lost 7 bases, J lost 9 bases, and 13 bases stayed unmatched. The CDR3 sequence is 15 residues long. CDR1 and CDR2 from the germline V gene are SNHLY and FYNNEI. CDR3 DNA sequence: TGTGCCAGCACGAGGAGCGGGGGGGCCGAGATAACGCAGTATTTT. This sequence encodes CASTRSGGAEITQYF.

The chain employs TRBV7-8 and TRBJ2-7, with 9 bases identical to TRBD1. J lost 2 bases, V lost 5 bases, and 7 bases had no gene match. Germline CDR1 reads SGHVS; CDR2 reads FQNEAQ. The CDR3 runs to 15 residues. CDR3 sequence: CASSRDRGFAYEQYV. The CDR3, as DNA: TGTGCCAGCAGCCGCGACAGGGGGTTCGCCTACGAGCAGTACGTC.

This clone has only one observation. The chain uses TRBV14 and TRBJ2-2; 10 bases are shared with TRBD1. This CDR3 has 18 amino acids. CDR1 and CDR2 from the germline V gene are SGHDN and FVKESK. V lost 0 bases to trimming and J lost 5 bases; unmatched junction nucleotides: 9. The CDR3 here is CASSQDWGQGRRTGELFF. DNA of the CDR3: TGTGCCAGCAGCCAAGATTGGGGACAGGGGCGTCGAACCGGGGAGCTGTTTTTT.

V usage is TRBV30 and J usage is TRBJ2-2; 9 bases agree with TRBD1. There are 15 residues in the CDR3. Trimming at V came to 2 bases and at J to 4 bases, leaving 5 bases not matched to a gene. Germline V CDR1 and CDR2: GTSNPN, SVGIG (reference sequence). The CDR3: CAWSTGGPITGELFF. The CDR3 DNA reads TGTGCCTGGAGTACAGGGGGCCCCATCACCGGGGAGCTGTTTTTT.

The chain carries TRBV10-1 and TRBJ2-3; TRBD2 agrees at 13 bases. Trimming cost V 7 bases and J 4 bases; bases outside gene matches: 11. The CDR3 loop spans 17 amino acids. CDR1 is WNHNN, CDR2 SYGVQD, per germline (reference sequence). CDR3 nucleotides: TGCGCCAGCAACATACCCGAACTAGCGGGGGGGCCAGATACGCAGTATTTT. This encodes CASNIPELAGGPDTQYF.

The chain links TRBV27 to TRBJ2-1; 13 nucleotides align to TRBD2. J was trimmed by 1 base and V by 4 bases; bases with no gene match: 13. Germline-derived CDR1 and CDR2 are MNHEY and SMNVEV (reference sequence). The CDR3 loop spans 20 amino acids. The DNA of the CDR3 is TGTGCCAGCAGTTCCCAACAACTAGCGGGGGGGCCCAGGTCCTACAATGAGCAGTTCTTC. Amino acids: CASSSQQLAGGPRSYNEQFF.

The J gene is TRBJ1-2, the V gene TRBV5-8; tentatively, D is TRBD1 (6 bases). The V end lost 4 bases, the J end lost 4 bases, and 11 bases lay between the germline ends. CDR3 size: 13 residues. Germline values: CDR1 SGHTS, CDR2 YDEGEE. CDR3 sequence: CASSGGASYGYTF. The CDR3 DNA is TGTGCCAGCAGCGGGGGGGCTAGCTATGGCTACACCTTC.

V and J are TRBV5-1 and TRBJ1-2, with D unclear. Germline CDR1 is SGHRS and CDR2 is YFSETQ. Trimming left V 1 base short and J 2 bases short, with 12 bases between. The CDR3 is made up of 15 amino acids. CDR3: CASSLTSGGNYGYTF. DNA of the CDR3: TGCGCCAGCAGCTTGACGTCAGGTGGGAACTATGGCTACACCTTC.

The chain couples TRBV7-8 to TRBJ2-3, with 9 bases lining up with TRBD1. This CDR3 spans 15 amino acids. CDR1 is SGHVS and CDR2 is FQNEAQ in the germline V gene. J was trimmed by 3 bases and V by 2 bases; bases with no gene match: 3. The DNA for the CDR3 is TGTGCCAGCAGCTTAAGGGGACAGGGAACAGATACGCAGTATTTT. It is translated as CASSLRGQGTDTQYF.